Listed below are T cell receptor beta chains from one sample, sequenced in a study of OX40 agonist ivuxolimab in advanced cancers. This table comes from immunoSEQ multiplex PCR, and its TCRdb copy is limited to in-frame clones, with some not included. The sample yields more than 65,000 clones, 80% seen once. Sequenced here: CD4+ or CD8+ T cells sorted from blood, sampled in a trial of the OX40 agonist ivuxolimab. The source of these receptors is an adult with an advanced solid tumor such as melanoma, head and neck, liver or kidney cancer. The CDR3 runs from the conserved cysteine through the conserved F or W. The D gene is left open where the match is weak. Expanded clones get a size class; other rows say once, few or many, or leave the size out.

J	D	size	V	DNA	CDR3
TRBJ2-2	TRBD2	.	TRBV5-1	TGCGCCAGCACCTACATAGCGGGAGGGGCCGGGGAGCTGTTTTTT	CASTYIAGGAGELFF
TRBJ2-7	TRBD2	.	TRBV18	TGTGCCAGCTCAATTGGGACTAGCCGTGAGCAGTACTTC	CASSIGTSREQYF
TRBJ1-2	TRBD1	.	TRBV5-1	TGCGCCAGCAGCTCAGACTTAGGACAGGGGGCTAGCGACTATGGCTACACCTTC	CASSSDLGQGASDYGYTF
TRBJ2-7	TRBD1	.	TRBV7-6	TGTGCCAGCAGCGACCGACAGGGGATAATCGACGAGCAGTACTTC	CASSDRQGIIDEQYF
TRBJ2-3	.	.	TRBV14	TGTGCCAGCAGCCAAAACGGGAGATGGACAGATACGCAGTATTTT	CASSQNGRWTDTQYF
TRBJ2-1	.	.	TRBV9	TGTGCCAGCAGCGTACGAGTGGCACTCGGGAGCCATGAGCAGTTCTTC	CASSVRVALGSHEQFF
TRBJ1-2	.	once	TRBV6-1	TGTGCCGCCATCCCAGTCGCTCAGGGCTACACCTTC	CAAIPVAQGYTF
TRBJ1-1	.	few	TRBV2	TGTGCCAGCAACGGGGGGAGGGCTGAAGCTTTCTTT	CASNGGRAEAFF
TRBJ2-3	TRBD2	.	TRBV5-4	TGTGCCAGCAGCAACCAGCGGGGGGGTAGCACAGATACGCAGTATTTT	CASSNQRGGSTDTQYF
TRBJ2-1	.	.	TRBV28	TGTGCCAGCAGACTATCCTACAATGAGCAGTTCTTC	CASRLSYNEQFF
TRBJ2-3	TRBD2	.	TRBV9	TGTGCCAGCAGGCCGTCCGCGACTAGCGGGAGTCCAGATACGCAGTATTTT	CASRPSATSGSPDTQYF
TRBJ2-2	TRBD1	once	TRBV4-1	TGCGCCAGCAGCCACCCGGGACAGGGGGTTTCCACCGGGGAGCTGTTTTTT	CASSHPGQGVSTGELFF
TRBJ2-2	.	few	TRBV5-1	TGCGCCAGCAGCTTGTCCGGGACACCGAACACCGGGGAGCTGTTTTTT	CASSLSGTPNTGELFF
TRBJ2-3	TRBD2	once	TRBV5-1	TGCGCCAGCAGCCAGACTAGCCCTCCCGCAGATACGCAGTATTTT	CASSQTSPPADTQYF
TRBJ2-1	.	.	TRBV12-1	TGTGCCAGCAGCTTTCGGACTAGCGGGAGCCATGAGCAGTTCTTC	CASSFRTSGSHEQFF
TRBJ1-2	.	.	TRBV5-1	TGCGCCAGCAGCCGGGGTGGGGCTTATGGCTACACCTTC	CASSRGGAYGYTF
TRBJ1-1	TRBD1	once	TRBV13	TGTGCCAGCAGGGGGGACAGGACAGGGGCCCCCGTGGCTTTCTTT	CASRGDRTGAPVAFF
TRBJ2-3	TRBD2	few	TRBV5-4	TGTGCCAGCAGCTTGGGGACTAGCGTGGGAGATACGCAGTATTTT	CASSLGTSVGDTQYF
TRBJ2-3	TRBD1	.	TRBV7-2	TGTGCCAGCAGCCCCGGGGGACAGGGAGGCACAGATACGCAGTATTTT	CASSPGGQGGTDTQYF
TRBJ2-3	TRBD1	.	TRBV28	TGTGCCAGCCACTCACGAGGCAGGGGGCCAGATACGCAGTATTTT	CASHSRGRGPDTQYF
TRBJ2-1	TRBD2	.	TRBV11-3	TGTGCCAGCAGCTTAATGACTAGCGGGTCCTCTGGGAATGAGCAGTTCTTC	CASSLMTSGSSGNEQFF
TRBJ1-1	TRBD1	.	TRBV2	TGTGCCAGCACAACAGGGGGCCGCCAAGCTTTCTTT	CASTTGGRQAFF
TRBJ2-1	.	.	TRBV18	TGTGCCAGCTCCCCAGCCGGGGGCTACAATGAGCAGTTCTTC	CASSPAGGYNEQFF
TRBJ1-1	TRBD1	.	TRBV30	TGTGCCTGGAGTGCCGATCCAGGGGGCCCTCTGAACACTGAAGCTTTCTTT	CAWSADPGGPLNTEAFF
TRBJ1-3	.	.	TRBV30	TGTGCCTGGAGTGTAGCAGGCTTCTCTGGAAACACCATATATTTT	CAWSVAGFSGNTIYF
TRBJ2-7	.	.	TRBV7-2	TGTGCCAGCAGTCGCACAGTCCTTTACGAGCAGTACTTC	CASSRTVLYEQYF
TRBJ2-7	.	.	TRBV12-5	TGTGCTAGTGGTTTGACGGCGGGCTGGACCTACGAGCAGTACTTC	CASGLTAGWTYEQYF
TRBJ2-3	.	.	TRBV28	TGTGCCAGCAGTCCTCTGACCCAGACAGATACGCAGTATTTT	CASSPLTQTDTQYF
TRBJ2-7	TRBD2	.	TRBV19	TGTGCCAGCACCTTAGCGGGAGGGCCCTACGAGCAGTACTTC	CASTLAGGPYEQYF
TRBJ1-5	.	.	TRBV5-8	TGTGCCAGCAGCTTGGGACAGTCTTATAGCAATCAGCCCCAGCATTTT	CASSLGQSYSNQPQHF
TRBJ1-4	TRBD1	.	TRBV7-6	TGTGCCAGCAGTTATAACAGGGGGAGTAATGAAAAACTGTTTTTT	CASSYNRGSNEKLFF
TRBJ1-5	.	.	TRBV11-2	TGTGCCAGCAGCTTAGATCGGTCAGGAACCCAGCATTTT	CASSLDRSGTQHF
TRBJ2-7	.	.	TRBV5-1	TGCGCCAGCAGCTTGGCCGGGACTTCCTACGAGCAGTACTTC	CASSLAGTSYEQYF
TRBJ2-5	TRBD2	few	TRBV11-2	TGTGCCAGCAGCTTCAAGGGAGGGAGAGAGACCCAGTACTTC	CASSFKGGRETQYF
TRBJ2-3	TRBD2	.	TRBV29-1	TGCAGCGTTGACGACCTACTAGCGGTGAGGGCAGATACGCAGTATTTT	CSVDDLLAVRADTQYF
TRBJ2-2	.	.	TRBV7-9	TGTGCCAGCAGTTTGGGGACAACTAACACCGGGGAGCTGTTTTTT	CASSLGTTNTGELFF
TRBJ2-3	.	.	TRBV6-5	TGTGCCAGCAGTGACGTGGGCGCGGATACGCAGTATTTT	CASSDVGADTQYF
TRBJ2-1	.	.	TRBV5-1	TGCGCCAGCAGCCTGGGACTGAAGTCGGATGAGCAGTTCTTC	CASSLGLKSDEQFF
TRBJ1-1	TRBD1	.	TRBV6-1	TGTGCCAGCAGGTATTACAGGGGGCTTGACACTGAAGCTTTCTTT	CASRYYRGLDTEAFF
TRBJ1-4	TRBD1	once	TRBV7-2	TGTGCCAGCAGCCCCCAGCCGGGACAGAGGAATGAAAAACTGTTTTTT	CASSPQPGQRNEKLFF
TRBJ2-3	.	.	TRBV13	TGTGCCAGCAGCCGAGGTTTGGATCGGGGCGATACGCAGTATTTT	CASSRGLDRGDTQYF
TRBJ1-2	.	.	TRBV5-1	TGCGCCAGCAGCTTGGCGGAGGGAACGGGCTACACCTTC	CASSLAEGTGYTF
TRBJ2-3	TRBD1	once	TRBV2	TGTGCCAGCAGTTGGGACAGGGGAGGCACAGATACGCAGTATTTT	CASSWDRGGTDTQYF
TRBJ1-1	.	.	TRBV27	TGTGCCAGCAAGACAGCAATGAACACTGAAGCTTTCTTT	CASKTAMNTEAFF
TRBJ2-7	TRBD1	.	TRBV28	TGTGCCAGCAGTCCGCGGGCCCGGGACAGGACGTCCTTC	CASSPRARDRTSF
TRBJ2-7	TRBD2	few	TRBV19	TGTGCCAGTAGTATGGTAGCGGGGGACATCTACGAGCAGTACTTC	CASSMVAGDIYEQYF
TRBJ2-4	TRBD2	.	TRBV19	TGTGCCAGTAGTATCGGCGGGAGGGCCAAAAACATTCAGTACTTC	CASSIGGRAKNIQYF
TRBJ2-1	TRBD2	.	TRBV15	TGTGCCACCAGCAGAGATAGTAGCGGGAGTTTCAATGAGCAGTTCTTC	CATSRDSSGSFNEQFF
TRBJ2-1	.	once	TRBV29-1	TGCAGCGTTCGGTCCCCCGCGTTCAATGAGCAGTTCTTC	CSVRSPAFNEQFF
TRBJ2-7	TRBD2	.	TRBV11-2	TGTGCCAGCAGCTGGCTAGCGGGATCCCTTAGCTCCTACGAGCAGTACTTC	CASSWLAGSLSSYEQYF